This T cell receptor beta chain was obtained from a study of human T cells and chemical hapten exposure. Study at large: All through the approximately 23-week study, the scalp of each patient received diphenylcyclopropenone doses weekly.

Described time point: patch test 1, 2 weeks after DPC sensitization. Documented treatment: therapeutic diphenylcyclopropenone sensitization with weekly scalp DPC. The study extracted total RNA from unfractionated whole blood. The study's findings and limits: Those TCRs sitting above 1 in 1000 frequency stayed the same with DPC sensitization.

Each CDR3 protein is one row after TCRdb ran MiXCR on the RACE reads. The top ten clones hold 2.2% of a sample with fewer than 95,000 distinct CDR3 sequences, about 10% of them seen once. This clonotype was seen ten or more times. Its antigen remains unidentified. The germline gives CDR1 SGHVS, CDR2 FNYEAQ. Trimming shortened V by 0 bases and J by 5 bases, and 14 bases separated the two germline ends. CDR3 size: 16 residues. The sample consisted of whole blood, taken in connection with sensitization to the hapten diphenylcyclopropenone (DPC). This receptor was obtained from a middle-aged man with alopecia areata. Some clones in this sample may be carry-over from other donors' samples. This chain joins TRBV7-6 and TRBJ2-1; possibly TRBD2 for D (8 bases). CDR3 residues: CASSLATGGGHNEQFF. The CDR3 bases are TGTGCCAGCAGCTTAGCTACGGGAGGGGGCCACAATGAGCAGTTCTTC.